The clone carrying this T cell receptor beta chain was seen a single time. Its antigen is not known. This specimen belongs to a study of T cells after yellow fever vaccination. Findings and caveats of the study: Weaker overall, the secondary response nonetheless peaked faster (day 5 versus 15).

The CDR3 runs 13 residues. V lost 8 bases and J lost 5; bases outside the gene matches: 5. From the 5' RACE reads, TCRdb called clonotypes with MiXCR, one entry per CDR3 protein. Of about 260,000 distinct CDR3 sequences in the sample, under 15% were seen once. This sequence originates from a man younger than 40 who received the YFV17D yellow fever vaccine. The V and J genes are TRBV12-3 or TRBV12-4 and TRBJ2-7; 11 bases fit TRBD2. The material was CD4+ T cells sorted from PBMCs, obtained 45 days after the yellow fever booster vaccination. The CDR3 nucleotides are TGTGCCAGCCGTAGCGGGAGGGTCGACGAGCAGTACTTC. It yields the protein CASRSGRVDEQYF.